The 10 T cell receptor beta chains below come from one sample, sequenced in a study of glioma-infiltrating T cells after dendritic cell vaccination. The assay was immunoSEQ multiplex PCR, and TCRdb's table has in-frame clones only and misses some. Here the sample spans fewer than 85,000 clones, about 90% being singletons. This specimen was blood, taken before dendritic cell vaccination. The receptor source for this set is a human donor with glioblastoma.

The chain carries TRBV7-9 and TRBJ2-1; perhaps TRBD1 as D (7 bases). The length of the CDR3 is 16 residues. Trimming cost V 7 bases and J 1 base, with 17 bases left between them. Germline CDR1 reads SEHNR; CDR2 reads FQNEAQ (reference sequence). This chain's CDR3 is CASTYAGGQSYNEQFF. As DNA, the CDR3 is TGTGCCAGCACCTATGCCGGGGGACAGTCCTACAATGAGCAGTTCTTC.

The V call is TRBV5-4, the J call TRBJ1-1, with D possibly TRBD1 on 6 matching bases. CDR1 and CDR2 from the germline V gene are SGHNT and YYREEE (reference sequence). Trimming left V 0 bases short and J 5 bases short, with 8 bases between. This CDR3 has 13 amino acids. The CDR3 coding sequence is TGTGCCAGCAGCTTGGCCCAGGGGACTGAAGCTTTCTTT. Protein product: CASSLAQGTEAFF.

This chain uses TRBV5-1 with TRBJ2-1; 10 bases match TRBD2. The CDR3 has 16 amino acids. Trimming cost V 2 bases and J 2 bases; bases outside gene matches: 4. Germline CDR1 and CDR2: SGHRS and YFSETQ. The DNA of the CDR3 is TGCGCCAGCAGCTTAAGAAGCGGGGGGGCCTACAATGAGCAGTTCTTC. This encodes CASSLRSGGAYNEQFF.

J is TRBJ1-5 and V is TRBV2; 7 bases agree with TRBD1. V was clipped by 4 bases and J by 3 bases; unmatched bases: 6. The CDR3 totals 15 residues. Germline loops: CDR1 SNHLY, CDR2 FYNNEI. This CDR3 reads CASSAGTATNQPQHF. CDR3 sequence (DNA): TGTGCCAGCAGTGCCGGGACAGCCACCAATCAGCCCCAGCATTTT.

The chain couples TRBV9 to TRBJ2-5; 7 bases are a match to TRBD2. The CDR3 loop spans 15 amino acids. V dropped 4 bases and J dropped 5; count of bases not matched to a gene: 11. The germline V gene has CDR1 SGDLS and CDR2 YYNGEE. The CDR3 region is CASSLIPGRQETQYF. The CDR3 DNA follows: TGTGCCAGCAGCCTGATACCCGGGAGGCAGGAGACCCAGTACTTC.

This chain connects TRBV4-2 to TRBJ2-7, with D perhaps matching TRBD2 (6 bases). Trimming left V 3 bases short and J 4 bases short, with 16 bases between. CDR3 size: 15 residues. CDR1 and CDR2 (germline): LGHNA, YNFKEQ. As DNA, the CDR3 is TGTGCCAGCAGCCAGGGTCCGGGACTCCTATACGAGCAGTACTTC. Amino acids: CASSQGPGLLYEQYF.

The CDR3 protein is CASSFRASGNTDTQYF. The CDR3 nucleotides read TGTGCCAGCAGCTTCAGAGCTAGCGGAAACACAGATACGCAGTATTTT. The chain combines TRBV5-4 with TRBJ2-3; 7 nucleotides align to TRBD2. Germline CDR1 SGHNT, CDR2 YYREEE (reference sequence). This CDR3 region has 16 residues. V was clipped by 2 bases and J by 2 bases; unmatched bases: 8.

The V and J genes are TRBV9 and TRBJ1-2; D ambiguous. Germline V gene data show CDR1 as SGDLS and CDR2 as YYNGEE. V was trimmed by 3 bases and J by 4 bases, leaving 13 bases between them. CDR3 length: 14 amino acids. For the CDR3, the DNA is TGTGCCAGCAGCGACTACCCGGAGGGCTATGGCTACACCTTC. Its translation is CASSDYPEGYGYTF.

The gene calls are TRBV10-2 and TRBJ2-1; no clear D gene. Trimming took 1 base from V and 9 from J, leaving 7 bases between them. Looked up from germline, CDR1 is WSHSY and CDR2 is SAAADI. The CDR3 is 12 residues long. The CDR3 DNA follows: TGCGCCAGCAGTGAGTGGCAAAGTGAGCAGTTCTTC. Its protein is CASSEWQSEQFF.

V usage is TRBV11-3 and J usage is TRBJ2-1, with D possibly matching TRBD2 (5 bases). CDR3 length: 15 amino acids. Trimming removed 5 bases at V and 4 bases at J, with 15 bases between. Germline V gene sequence: CDR1 SGHNT, CDR2 YENEEA. The CDR3 nucleotides read TGTGCCAGCAGCCTAAGGGAGAACGGATACAATGAGCAGTTCTTC. It encodes CASSLRENGYNEQFF.